This TCR beta chain came from a study of blood T cells in healthy people across ages. Findings and caveats of the study: Estimates of diversity drawn from one million T cells were considered underestimates. Per million T cells, TCR beta diversity dropped roughly linearly as age increased.

Only a few counts were recorded for this clonotype. The antigen is unknown. The CDR3 loop spans 14 amino acids. With 5 bases removed from V and 6 bases from J, the gap between germline ends came to 13 bases. Germline CDR1 and CDR2: LNHNV and YYDKDF (reference sequence). With a J-beta primer mix and a sample-barcoded 5' primer, a second PCR ran about 7 to 12 cycles. MiXCR was run by TCRdb on the 5' RACE reads, yielding one entry per CDR3 protein. There are around 1,000,000 distinct CDR3 sequences in the sample; around 25% occur only once, and about 0.8% lies in the top ten. In addition, the sample was reused for a study of T cells of mothers and their children. This second study says: Researchers report slightly higher, though non-significant, overlap in related mother-child pairs than in unrelated pairs.

This sequence was found in a girl aged 2 to 10 in good health. The chain combines TRBV15 with TRBJ2-2; unclear D gene. Sequencing was done on a sample of blood. The CDR3 nucleotides read TGTGCCACCAGCTTAGCTCTTGAGGCCGGGGAGCTGTTTTTT. This gives the protein CATSLALEAGELFF.